This TCR beta chain was identified in a study of neoadjuvant anti-PD-1 for oral cavity cancer. Background on the study: Around day 43, patients without progression received a fourth nivolumab dose before surgery. Study outcomes and limitations: After neoadjuvant nivolumab, PBMC T cell clonality was significantly higher in non-responders than responders.

Using immunoSEQ multiplex PCR, the repertoire was profiled, and TCRdb retains in-frame clones only, with some absent. The sample lists tens of thousands of clones, 70% to 85% occurring once. A word on this clone: Antigen specificity is unknown.

The CDR3 sequence is 14 residues long. V shed 4 bases and J 3 bases; nucleotides not matched to a gene: 6. The germline CDR1 and CDR2 sequences are SGHAT and FQNNGV. This clonotype was obtained from a person between 40 and 85 years old with oral cavity squamous cell carcinoma. The sequencing here drew on PBMCs, taken before nivolumab (anti-PD-1) treatment. This chain connects TRBV11-2 to TRBJ2-7; TRBD2 matches 7 bases. This CDR3 is CASSSRGEDYEQYF. The CDR3 nucleotides are TGTGCCAGCAGCTCCCGGGGGGAGGACTACGAGCAGTACTTC. The full variable domain, in which reference TRBV11-2 and TRBJ2-7 provide the parts outside the CDR3, is EAGVAQSPRYKIIEKRQSVAFWCNPISGHATLYWYQQILGQGPKLLIQFQNNGVVDDSQLPKDRFSAERLKGVDSTLKIQPAKLEDSAVYLCASSSRGEDYEQYFGPGTRLTVT.